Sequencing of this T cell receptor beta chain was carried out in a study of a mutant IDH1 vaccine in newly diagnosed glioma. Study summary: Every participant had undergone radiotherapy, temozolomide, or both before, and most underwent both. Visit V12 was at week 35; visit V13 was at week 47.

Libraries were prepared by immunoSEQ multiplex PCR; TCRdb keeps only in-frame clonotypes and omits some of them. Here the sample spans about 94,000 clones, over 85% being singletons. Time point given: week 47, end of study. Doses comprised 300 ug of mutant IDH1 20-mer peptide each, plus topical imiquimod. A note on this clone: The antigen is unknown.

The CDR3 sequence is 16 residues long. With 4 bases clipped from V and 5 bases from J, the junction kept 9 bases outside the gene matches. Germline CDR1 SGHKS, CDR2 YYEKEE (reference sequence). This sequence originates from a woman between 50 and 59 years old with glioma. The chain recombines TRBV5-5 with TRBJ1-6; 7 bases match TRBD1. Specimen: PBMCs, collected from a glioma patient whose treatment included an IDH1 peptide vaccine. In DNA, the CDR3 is TGTGCCAGCAGCCCCTTGGGACAGATTAATAATTCACCCCTCCACTTT. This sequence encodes CASSPLGQINNSPLHF.